This TCR beta chain was documented in a study of blood T cell repertoires in COVID-19. On the study more broadly: From T cells, B-cell-depleted T cells, or PBMCs came the material, which was cDNA or gDNA.

Trimming took 3 bases from V and 0 from J, leaving 9 bases between them. CDR1 LNHDA and CDR2 SQIVND come from the germline V gene (reference sequence). There are 15 residues in the CDR3. Here immunoSEQ multiplex PCR was the method, and the copy in TCRdb shows in-frame clones only, minus some. The repertoire holds about 320,000 clones, with 90% as singletons. Those who participated ranged in age from about 18 to 89 years and resided in approximately 26 US areas. Assignments of participants to cohorts depended upon their own reported clinical history. Among Cohort 3 donors, those recovered had two negative PCRs, clearance, or symptom resolution.

The receptor's source is a man in his fifties or sixties who had recovered from COVID-19. Source material: PBMCs or T cells enriched from blood (not recorded which). V is TRBV19 and J is TRBJ1-3; D remains ambiguous. As DNA, the CDR3 is TGTGCCAGTAGTATGAGACTCACCTCTGGAAACACCATATATTTT. Encoded protein: CASSMRLTSGNTIYF.